Listed here are 29 T cell receptor beta chains from one sample, sequenced in a study of shared clonotypes between healthy human individuals. Clones were sequenced by immunoSEQ multiplex PCR, and TCRdb holds only the in-frame ones, with some missing. The table lists roughly 380,000 clones, about 96% of them singletons, with 0.32% in the top ten. The specimen sequenced was memory CD8+ T cells sorted from blood. Regarding subset: CD45RO+ cells pooled with CCR7-negative TemRA cells. These receptors were collected from a young man in good health.

For this clone: The same CDR3 is also encoded by other DNA sequences in this sample. The chain recombines TRBV6-1 with TRBJ2-7, with D possibly TRBD2 on 5 matching bases. The germline V gene encodes CDR1 MNHNS and CDR2 SASEGT. This CDR3 has 13 amino acids. V was shortened by 6 bases and J by 1 base, with 10 bases between the two germline ends. The CDR3 nucleotides are TGTGCCAGCAGCGAGGGATTGTCCTACGAGCAGTACTTC. Its translation is CASSEGLSYEQYF.

In this sample, this clone turned up once. The CDR3 is CASSGQGVSGRAYEQYF. CDR3 nucleotides: TGTGCCAGCAGTGGACAGGGCGTTAGCGGGAGAGCCTACGAGCAGTACTTC. The chain recombines TRBV6-1 with TRBJ2-7, with TRBD2 matching 9 bases. The J segment lost 2 bases and the V segment lost 4 bases, leaving 12 bases of the junction unmatched. Germline assignment: CDR1 MNHNS and CDR2 SASEGT. CDR3 length equals 17 residues.

The CDR3 sequence is CASSILRGDEQYF. CDR3 bases: TGTGCCAGTAGTATACTTCGGGGGGACGAGCAGTACTTC. The J gene is TRBJ2-7, the V gene TRBV19; the match to TRBD2 covers 7 bases. Germline CDR1 is LNHDA and CDR2 is SQIVND (reference sequence). The CDR3 is 13 amino acids. V lost 2 bases, J lost 5 bases, and 3 bases stayed unmatched.

The chain joins TRBV14 to TRBJ2-6; 9 nucleotides line up with TRBD1. With V trimmed by 5 bases and J by 0 bases, 8 bases remained unmatched. Germline lookup yields CDR1 SGHDN and CDR2 FVKESK. This CDR3 has 18 amino acids. The CDR3 DNA reads as TGTGCCAGCAGCGCGACCGGGACAGGGCTCTCTGGGGCCAACGTCCTGACTTTC. As protein: CASSATGTGLSGANVLTF. Combining the CDR3 with reference TRBV14 and TRBJ2-6 gives the whole variable domain EAGVTQFPSHSVIEKGQTVTLRCDPISGHDNLYWYRRVMGKEIKFLLHFVKESKQDESGMPNNRFLAERTGGTYSTLKVQPAELEDSGVYFCASSATGTGLSGANVLTFGAGSRLTVL.

To note about this clone: Other DNA sequences of this sample code for an identical CDR3. CDR3 coding DNA: TGTGCCAGCAGCTTGGGCCAGGGAAGCACAGATACGCAGTATTTT. Amino acids: CASSLGQGSTDTQYF. The chain links TRBV5-4 to TRBJ2-3; weak D call: TRBD1 (5 bases). The CDR3 extends over 15 amino acids. The germline V and J ends were trimmed by 0 bases and 0 bases, with 8 bases remaining between them. The germline V gene encodes CDR1 SGHNT and CDR2 YYREEE (reference sequence).

The chain is built from TRBV29-1 and TRBJ2-3; TRBD2 aligns across 8 bases. The CDR3 sequence is 15 residues long. V lost 1 base to trimming and J lost 2 bases; unmatched junction nucleotides: 5. Germline values: CDR1 SQVTM, CDR2 ANQGSEA. The CDR3 DNA reads as TGCAGCGTTGAAGCCACCGGGGGGGTCACAGATACGCAGTATTTT. Protein sequence: CSVEATGGVTDTQYF.

J is TRBJ2-1 and V is TRBV29-1; 9 positions match TRBD2. Germline CDR1 SQVTM, CDR2 ANQGSEA. The CDR3 is 16 residues long. With 0 bases clipped from V and 8 bases from J, the junction kept 11 bases outside the gene matches. The CDR3 spells CSVEDLRREGLDEQFF. The CDR3 DNA reads as TGCAGCGTTGAAGATCTTCGGCGGGAGGGCCTCGATGAGCAGTTCTTC.

The rearrangement links TRBV30 to TRBJ2-1; 10 nucleotides match TRBD2. The germline V gene encodes CDR1 GTSNPN and CDR2 SVGIG (reference sequence). Trimming took 7 bases from V and 9 from J; bases not matched to a gene: 6. This CDR3 spans 12 amino acids. CDR3 amino acids: CASRLAGLEQFF. The CDR3 nucleotides read TGTGCCTCTCGACTAGCGGGTCTTGAGCAGTTCTTC.

Concerning this clone itself: The same CDR3 also results from other DNA sequences found in this sample. The V call is TRBV9, the J call TRBJ2-1; D possibly corresponds to TRBD2 (6 bases). In germline, CDR1 is SGDLS, CDR2 YYNGEE. Trimming pared 2 bases from V and 0 bases from J, leaving 9 bases between. The CDR3 totals 15 residues. CDR3 region: CASSVVGSSYNEQFF. CDR3 DNA: TGTGCCAGCAGCGTCGTCGGGAGCTCCTACAATGAGCAGTTCTTC.

The V gene is TRBV2, the J gene TRBJ1-5, with TRBD1 as a possible D gene (5 bases). The CDR3 has 17 amino acids. Germline V gene sequence: CDR1 SNHLY, CDR2 FYNNEI. Trimming removed 6 bases at V and 3 bases at J, with 21 bases between. CDR3 in amino acids: CASRADSVWAVNQPQHF. The CDR3 DNA sequence: TGTGCCAGCAGAGCCGACAGTGTTTGGGCCGTCAATCAGCCCCAGCATTTT.

The V and J genes are TRBV19 and TRBJ1-5, with unresolved D. Per germline, CDR1 LNHDA and CDR2 SQIVND (reference sequence). The CDR3 extends over 17 amino acids. Trimming cost V 5 bases and J 0 bases, with 17 bases left between them. The CDR3 bases are TGTGCCAGTAGTCGTGTCCACAAAGCATATAGCAATCAGCCCCAGCATTTT. Protein product: CASSRVHKAYSNQPQHF.

V usage is TRBV7-2 and J usage is TRBJ2-1, with 8 positions matching TRBD1. J was trimmed by 6 bases and V by 5 bases; bases with no gene match: 9. The CDR3 contains 15 residues. The V gene's germline CDR1 is SGHTA and CDR2 FQGNSA. The CDR3 loop is CASSTGGTGSNEQFF. The CDR3, as DNA: TGTGCCAGCAGCACTGGGGGGACAGGTTCCAATGAGCAGTTCTTC.

The chain joins TRBV6-5 to TRBJ2-3; 7 bases are a match to TRBD2. Unmatched junction bases numbered 5, after V lost 0 bases and J lost 2 bases. CDR3 length: 16 residues. From germline, CDR1 is MNHEY and CDR2 SVGAGI. The CDR3 DNA follows: TGTGCCAGCAGTTACTCCACGGGAGGCGTCACAGATACGCAGTATTTT. Amino acid sequence: CASSYSTGGVTDTQYF.

The chain couples TRBV6-6 to TRBJ2-3, with 12 nucleotides matching TRBD2. Germline V gives CDR1 MNHNY, CDR2 SVGAGI (reference sequence). J gave up 4 bases and V 3 bases, and 2 bases lay outside the gene matches. There are 15 residues in the CDR3. The CDR3, as DNA: TGTGCCAGCAGTTATTCTAGCGGGAGGGCAGATACGCAGTATTTT. Amino acids: CASSYSSGRADTQYF.

V gene TRBV6-1 combines with J gene TRBJ2-1; a weak D match, TRBD2 (6 bases). CDR1 is MNHNS and CDR2 is SASEGT in the germline V gene. Trimming took off 3 bases at V and 13 bases at J, with 22 bases between the two ends. This CDR3 comprises 15 residues. The CDR3 DNA sequence: TGTGCCAGCAGTGAGGGGAGACTAGTTTCTTCTTTACAGTTCTTC. Residues: CASSEGRLVSSLQFF.

The chain combines TRBV28 with TRBJ1-5; D call uncertain. The V gene's germline CDR1 is MDHEN and CDR2 SYDVKM. There are 14 residues in the CDR3. With 2 bases removed from V and 6 bases from J, the gap between germline ends came to 11 bases. Here the CDR3 reads CASSLPGMGQPQHF. As DNA, the CDR3 is TGTGCCAGCAGTTTACCAGGCATGGGTCAGCCCCAGCATTTT. Filled out from reference TRBV28 and TRBJ1-5, the complete variable domain reads DVKVTQSSRYLVKRTGEKVFLECVQDMDHENMFWYRQDPGLGLRLIYFSYDVKMKEKGDIPEGYSVSREKKERFSLILESASTNQTSMYLCASSLPGMGQPQHFGDGTRLSIL.

This chain joins TRBV9 and TRBJ2-1; no reliable D call. V dropped 3 bases and J dropped 6 bases, with 7 bases sitting between them. The CDR3 spans 12 residues. Germline V gene lookup returns CDR1 SGDLS and CDR2 YYNGEE. The CDR3 DNA sequence: TGTGCCAGCAGCGCGGTACGCAATGAGCAGTTCTTC. Translated: CASSAVRNEQFF.

The J gene is TRBJ1-3, the V gene TRBV28; no clear D gene. The ends were cut back, 6 bases at V and 2 bases at J, with 5 bases in the middle. The CDR3 spans 12 residues. Germline CDR1 MDHEN, CDR2 SYDVKM. CDR3 DNA sequence: TGTGCCAGCAGGGACCCTGGAAACACCATATATTTT. It encodes CASRDPGNTIYF. Complete variable domain (other parts from reference TRBV28 and TRBJ1-3): DVKVTQSSRYLVKRTGEKVFLECVQDMDHENMFWYRQDPGLGLRLIYFSYDVKMKEKGDIPEGYSVSREKKERFSLILESASTNQTSMYLCASRDPGNTIYFGEGSWLTVV.

The CDR3 spells CASSEFLAGSTGELFF. The CDR3 DNA is TGTGCCAGCAGTGAATTCCTAGCGGGGAGCACCGGGGAGCTGTTTTTT. The rearrangement uses TRBV6-1 and TRBJ2-2, with TRBD2 matching over 9 bases. The junction had 5 bases not matched to a gene; V was cut back by 2 bases and J by 4 bases. This CDR3 region has 16 residues. Germline lookup yields CDR1 MNHNS and CDR2 SASEGT.

V is TRBV5-4 and J is TRBJ2-1, with TRBD2 matching 10 bases. Trimming at V came to 4 bases and at J to 6 bases, leaving 4 bases not matched to a gene. Germline V CDR1 and CDR2: SGHNT, YYREEE (reference sequence). This CDR3 spans 14 amino acids. For the CDR3, the DNA is TGTGCCAGCAGCGAGACTAGCGGGTCCAATGAGCAGTTCTTC. It encodes CASSETSGSNEQFF.

The J gene is TRBJ1-4, the V gene TRBV10-1; tentative D call: TRBD1 (6 bases). The CDR3 consists of 15 residues. Trimming removed 2 bases from V and 0 bases from J, with 7 bases in between. Looked up from germline, CDR1 is WNHNN and CDR2 is SYGVQD (reference sequence). The CDR3 sequence is CASSEGTTTNEKLFF. CDR3 sequence (DNA): TGCGCCAGCAGTGAGGGGACAACAACTAATGAAAAACTGTTTTTT.

The chain uses TRBV5-1 and TRBJ2-2; the match to TRBD1 covers 8 bases. Trimming took 0 bases from V and 1 from J; bases not matched to a gene: 5. This CDR3 region has 17 residues. Germline lookup yields CDR1 SGHRS and CDR2 YFSETQ. The CDR3 DNA reads as TGCGCCAGCAGCTTGGGTTCCGGGACAGGGAACACCGGGGAGCTGTTTTTT. The encoded protein is CASSLGSGTGNTGELFF. Full variable domain (missing parts from reference TRBV5-1 and TRBJ2-2): KAGVTQTPRYLIKTRGQQVTLSCSPISGHRSVSWYQQTPGQGLQFLFEYFSETQRNKGNFPGRFSGRQFSNSRSEMNVSTLELGDSALYLCASSLGSGTGNTGELFFGEGSRLTVL.

Here the CDR3 reads CGGLIRETQYF. CDR3 DNA sequence: TGCGGGGGACTAATTCGGGAGACCCAGTACTTC. This chain joins TRBV20-1 and TRBJ2-5; 7 nucleotides line up with TRBD2. Germline V gene lookup returns CDR1 DFQATT and CDR2 SNEGSKA (reference sequence). The CDR3 runs to 11 residues.

The chain joins TRBV28 to TRBJ2-7; TRBD2 matches 11 bases. The CDR3 has 14 amino acids. CDR1 and CDR2 from the germline V gene are MDHEN and SYDVKM. Germline trimming cut 10 bases from V and 4 bases from J; bases unmatched to any gene: 9. For the CDR3, the DNA is TGTGCCATTTCGACTAGCGGGACAGTGTACGAGCAGTACTTC. It specifies CAISTSGTVYEQYF.

The V call is TRBV2, the J call TRBJ2-1; no definite D call. The CDR3 is 15 residues long. Trimming removed 4 bases at V and 3 bases at J, with 13 bases between. The germline V gene encodes CDR1 SNHLY and CDR2 FYNNEI. Written as DNA, the CDR3 is TGTGCCAGCAGTGTGTCCCAGCGCCACTACAATGAGCAGTTCTTC. Its translation: CASSVSQRHYNEQFF. The entire variable domain, with the rest obtained from reference TRBV2 and TRBJ2-1, is as follows: EPEVTQTPSHQVTQMGQEVILRCVPISNHLYFYWYRQILGQKVEFLVSFYNNEISEKSEIFDDQFSVERPDGSNFTLKIRSTKLEDSAMYFCASSVSQRHYNEQFFGPGTRLTVL.

This sequence joins TRBV28 and TRBJ2-7; a weak D match, TRBD2 (5 bases). This CDR3 is 13 amino acids long. The V end was cut by 7 bases, the J end by 2 bases, with 12 bases between. CDR1 and CDR2 from the germline V gene are MDHEN and SYDVKM. The CDR3 bases are TGTGCCAGCACCGGAACTAGAGCCTACGAGCAGTACTTC. Translated: CASTGTRAYEQYF.

The chain carries TRBV4-1 and TRBJ2-2; unclear D gene. Trimming took 1 base from V and 2 from J, leaving 20 bases between them. This CDR3 contains 19 residues. Germline CDR1 reads MGHRA; CDR2 reads YSYEKL. DNA for the CDR3: TGCGCCAGCAGCCAAGTTCCCGGTAAGTGCGGAGCCAACACCGGGGAGCTGTTTTTT. Translation: CASSQVPGKCGANTGELFF.

The chain employs TRBV29-1 and TRBJ1-2; D uncertain. The ends were cut back, 2 bases at V and 4 bases at J, with 14 bases in the middle. In germline, CDR1 is SQVTM, CDR2 ANQGSEA. The CDR3 consists of 14 residues. CDR3 nucleotides: TGCAGCGTTGAAAGGAGGCAGCTCACCTATGGCTACACCTTC. It translates to CSVERRQLTYGYTF.

The chain recombines TRBV2 with TRBJ2-1; D may correspond to TRBD1 or TRBD2 (5 bases each). Germline lookup yields CDR1 SNHLY and CDR2 FYNNEI. Trimming took off 2 bases at V and 5 bases at J, with 10 bases between the two ends. The length of the CDR3 is 14 residues. The CDR3 protein is CASSEWDGNNEQFF. In DNA, the CDR3 is TGTGCCAGCAGTGAATGGGACGGGAACAATGAGCAGTTCTTC.